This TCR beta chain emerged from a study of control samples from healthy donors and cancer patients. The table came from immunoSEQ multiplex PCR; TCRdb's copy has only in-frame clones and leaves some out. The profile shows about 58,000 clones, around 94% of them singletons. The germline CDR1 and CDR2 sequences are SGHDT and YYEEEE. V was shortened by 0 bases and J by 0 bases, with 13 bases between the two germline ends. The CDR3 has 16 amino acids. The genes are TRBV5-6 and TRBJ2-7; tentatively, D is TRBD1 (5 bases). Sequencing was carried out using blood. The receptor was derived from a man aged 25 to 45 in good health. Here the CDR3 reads CASSLVTALSSYEQYF. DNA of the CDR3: TGTGCCAGCAGCTTGGTGACAGCCCTTAGCTCCTACGAGCAGTACTTC.